This T cell receptor beta chain was obtained from a study of T cells expressing NK-cell markers. A 5'RACE template switching approach incorporating UMIs was used to make TCR beta cDNA. TCRdb re-called the 5' RACE reads and shows each CDR3 protein once, DNA omitted. This repertoire comprises about 550,000 distinct CDR3 sequences; its ten largest clones make up approximately 3.5%. The germline gives CDR1 MNHEY, CDR2 SVGAGI. The CDR3 totals 15 residues. The specimen sequenced was blood T cells: a sorted CD56 or NKG2C T cell subset, CD4+ or CD8+ T cells, or bulk PBMC T cells (not recorded which). The chain joins TRBV6-5 to TRBJ2-7; the TRBD1 assignment by TCRdb is unverifiable without DNA. This TCR came from a man younger than 30 in good health. CDR3 in amino acids: CASSYPGTGGAEQYF.